This T cell receptor beta chain originates from a study of cytomegalovirus exposure and HLA in healthy donors. The CDR3 loop spans 16 amino acids. Looked up from germline, CDR1 is SGHRS and CDR2 is YFSETQ. J gave up 4 bases and V 4 bases, and 8 bases lay outside the gene matches. Study observations and caveats: Reported performance of the classifier showed diagnosis of cytomegalovirus status with high specificity and sensitivity. 150 to 200 TCR beta chains were listed as cytomegalovirus-associated.

Use of 60 Vbeta and 13 Jbeta primers characterized the PCR. Authors' processing steps: An analysis that came later counted 80 million or so unique TCR beta chains, 10 million to 12 million shared. Sequenced by immunoSEQ multiplex PCR; TCRdb stores in-frame clones only, minus some. For V, J and clone size, that table is used; D and trimming come from the DNA. The sample contains fewer than 200,000 clones, almost 80% of which appear only once. With respect to this clone: Its antigen is as yet unknown.

The sequenced sample was PBMCs. This TCR was sampled from a man aged 30 to 45 in good health and CMV-seronegative. The V and J genes are TRBV5-1 and TRBJ2-1; 10 bases fit TRBD2. CDR3 coding DNA: TGCGCCAGCAGCCCGGGGAGGACTAGCGGTTACAATGAGCAGTTCTTC. This gives the protein CASSPGRTSGYNEQFF.